Presented here are 26 T cell receptor beta chains from one specimen sequenced in a study of OX40 agonist ivuxolimab in advanced cancers. Sequenced by immunoSEQ multiplex PCR; TCRdb stores in-frame clones only, minus some. The repertoire consists of tens of thousands of clones, with around nine tenths occurring once and the leading ten covering approximately 2.6%. Sequenced material: CD4+ or CD8+ T cells sorted from blood, taken in a trial of the OX40 agonist ivuxolimab. The origin of the receptors is an adult with an advanced solid tumor such as melanoma, head and neck, liver or kidney cancer.

The genes are TRBV5-1 and TRBJ2-7; D uncertain. The V gene lost 0 bases and the J gene lost 6 bases, with 13 bases spanning the gap. Germline V gives CDR1 SGHRS, CDR2 YFSETQ. The CDR3 totals 14 residues. The CDR3 reads CASSLAQIGGEQYF. The CDR3 DNA reads as TGCGCCAGCAGCTTGGCCCAGATCGGCGGCGAGCAGTACTTC. The full variable domain, completed using reference TRBV5-1 and TRBJ2-7, is KAGVTQTPRYLIKTRGQQVTLSCSPISGHRSVSWYQQTPGQGLQFLFEYFSETQRNKGNFPGRFSGRQFSNSRSEMNVSTLELGDSALYLCASSLAQIGGEQYFGPGTRLTVT.

This chain joins TRBV2 and TRBJ2-7; 8 bases fit TRBD1. This CDR3 spans 18 amino acids. The V and J ends lost 4 bases and 0 bases, in that order; junction bases with no gene match: 14. CDR1 and CDR2 (germline): SNHLY, FYNNEI. CDR3 amino acids: CASSVLRPPGQVSYEQYF. In DNA form, the CDR3 reads TGTGCCAGCAGTGTCCTCCGGCCCCCGGGACAGGTCTCCTACGAGCAGTACTTC.

The V and J genes are TRBV18 and TRBJ1-5; D possibly corresponds to TRBD1 (5 bases). Trimming removed 2 bases at V and 6 bases at J, with 8 bases between. The CDR3 covers 13 residues. From germline, CDR1 is KGHSH and CDR2 LQKENI. The CDR3 DNA reads TGTGCCAGCTCACCAGGCGGGGCTCAGCCCCAGCATTTT. As protein: CASSPGGAQPQHF.

The V call is TRBV7-3, the J call TRBJ2-5; 14 bases align to TRBD2. The V gene's germline CDR1 is SGHTA and CDR2 FQGTGA. Trimming cost V 5 bases and J 5 bases; bases outside gene matches: 4. The CDR3 has 15 residues. The CDR3 protein is CASSMGTSGSETQYF. CDR3 coding DNA: TGTGCCAGCAGCATGGGGACTAGCGGGAGTGAGACCCAGTACTTC.

The V and J genes are TRBV6-1 and TRBJ2-5, with TRBD1 matching over 7 bases. Germline V gene sequence: CDR1 MNHNS, CDR2 SASEGT. V dropped 7 bases and J dropped 2; count of bases not matched to a gene: 10. CDR3 size: 15 residues. The CDR3 region has the DNA TGTGCCAGCACATGGGGACGACAGGGACAAGAGACCCAGTACTTC. Translation: CASTWGRQGQETQYF.

The chain employs TRBV5-1 and TRBJ1-1; perhaps TRBD1 as D (6 bases). V lost 4 bases and J lost 2, with 15 bases in between. The germline V gene encodes CDR1 SGHRS and CDR2 YFSETQ. The length of the CDR3 is 15 residues. CDR3 in DNA: TGCGCCAGCAGCGAGCAGGGGATGGTAAACACTGAAGCTTTCTTT. This gives the protein CASSEQGMVNTEAFF.

This rearrangement joins TRBV9 to TRBJ2-7; 11 nucleotides line up with TRBD1. The germline V gene encodes CDR1 SGDLS and CDR2 YYNGEE. The V gene end was trimmed by 4 bases and the J gene end by 7 bases; junction bases not matched to a gene: 10. The CDR3 is 15 amino acids. In DNA, the CDR3 is TGTGCCAGCAGCCCCCGACCGGGACAGGGGGGAGAGCAGTACTTC. This codes for CASSPRPGQGGEQYF.

The rearrangement joins TRBV2 to TRBJ2-2, with a tentative D call TRBD1 (6 bases). Per the germline V gene, CDR1 is SNHLY and CDR2 is FYNNEI. V gave up 6 bases and J gave up 3 bases, with 8 bases separating them. CDR3 length equals 13 residues. The CDR3 nucleotides are TGTGCCAGCAGCAGGGGAGACACCGGGGAGCTGTTTTTT. Protein sequence: CASSRGDTGELFF.

This chain links TRBV25-1 with TRBJ2-7; unclear D gene. This CDR3 comprises 16 residues. The V gene lost 0 bases and the J gene lost 3 bases, with 15 bases spanning the gap. Germline V gene data show CDR1 as MGHDK and CDR2 as SYGVNS. In DNA form, the CDR3 reads TGTGCCAGCAGTGAATACGGCTACGGCTCACACTACGAGCAGTACTTC. Residues: CASSEYGYGSHYEQYF.

The chain has TRBV28 and TRBJ2-2, with D tentatively TRBD1 (6 bases). The CDR3 is 15 residues long. Trimming removed 2 bases at V and 8 bases at J, with 15 bases between. CDR1 and CDR2 (germline): MDHEN, SYDVKM. CDR3 protein: CASSLTPGASGELFF. The CDR3 DNA sequence: TGTGCCAGCAGTTTAACCCCAGGGGCCTCGGGGGAGCTGTTTTTT.

The gene calls are TRBV21-1 and TRBJ2-5. TRBV21-1 is a known pseudogene. There are 15 residues in the CDR3. The CDR3 reads CASSAGATFQETQYF. As DNA, the CDR3 is TGTGCCAGCAGCGCCGGGGCAACCTTCCAAGAGACCCAGTACTTC.

This sequence joins TRBV5-4 and TRBJ2-7; D gene ambiguous. Germline V gene sequence: CDR1 SGHNT, CDR2 YYREEE (reference sequence). This CDR3 region has 13 residues. V was cut by 2 bases and J by 3 bases, with 9 bases left in between. Here the CDR3 reads CASSLDGLYEQYF. CDR3 DNA sequence: TGTGCCAGCAGCTTAGACGGCCTCTACGAGCAGTACTTC.

The chain employs TRBV5-1 and TRBJ2-1, with 11 bases fitting TRBD2. The CDR3 extends over 16 amino acids. Germline V CDR1 and CDR2: SGHRS, YFSETQ. The V and J ends lost 0 bases and 3 bases, in that order; junction bases with no gene match: 2. Here the CDR3 DNA reads TGCGCCAGCAGCTTGGGCGGACTAGCGGGCTACAATGAGCAGTTCTTC. Amino acids: CASSLGGLAGYNEQFF. The whole variable domain, remainder taken from reference TRBV5-1 and TRBJ2-1, is KAGVTQTPRYLIKTRGQQVTLSCSPISGHRSVSWYQQTPGQGLQFLFEYFSETQRNKGNFPGRFSGRQFSNSRSEMNVSTLELGDSALYLCASSLGGLAGYNEQFFGPGTRLTVL.

J is TRBJ2-1 and V is TRBV6-1, with 10 bases lining up with TRBD2. Germline-derived CDR1 and CDR2 are MNHNS and SASEGT. Trimming removed 6 bases from V and 5 bases from J; junction bases left unmatched: 7. CDR3 size: 15 residues. This CDR3 reads CASRGPAGGHNEQFF. The CDR3 region has the DNA TGTGCCAGCAGGGGCCCAGCGGGGGGGCACAATGAGCAGTTCTTC.

The chain links TRBV6-4 to TRBJ1-5; D unresolved. Per the germline V gene, CDR1 is MRHNA and CDR2 is SNTAGT. The CDR3 is made up of 15 amino acids. V was clipped by 3 bases and J by 0 bases, with 9 bases between them. CDR3 region: CASSDRLYSNQPQHF. The CDR3 nucleotides read TGTGCCAGCAGTGATCGGCTGTATAGCAATCAGCCCCAGCATTTT.

This chain uses TRBV7-9 with TRBJ2-7, with 11 bases fitting TRBD1. The CDR3 sequence is 16 residues long. With V trimmed by 0 bases and J by 4 bases, 5 bases remained unmatched. CDR1 and CDR2 from the germline V gene are SEHNR and FQNEAQ (reference sequence). The CDR3 spells CASSLATGQGVYEQYF. The CDR3 region has the DNA TGTGCCAGCAGCTTAGCAACGGGACAGGGGGTTTACGAGCAGTACTTC.

The genes are TRBV19 and TRBJ2-5; D may correspond to TRBD1 or TRBD2 (6 bases each). The germline CDR1 and CDR2 sequences are LNHDA and SQIVND (reference sequence). V was pared by 6 bases and J by 5 bases, with 22 bases between. The CDR3 is made up of 16 amino acids. The CDR3 DNA is TGTGCCAGTAGGACCGGGACAACCAGGAGCGGGGAGACCCAGTACTTC. Amino acid sequence: CASRTGTTRSGETQYF. The full variable domain, in which reference TRBV19 and TRBJ2-5 provide the parts outside the CDR3, is DGGITQSPKYLFRKEGQNVTLSCEQNLNHDAMYWYRQDPGQGLRLIYYSQIVNDFQKGDIAEGYSVSREKKESFPLTVTSAQKNPTAFYLCASRTGTTRSGETQYFGPGTRLLVL.

The genes are TRBV18 and TRBJ2-7; D is possibly TRBD1 (6 bases). V shed 4 bases and J shed 4 bases, with 11 bases lying between them. The CDR3 consists of 13 residues. Germline CDR1 KGHSH, CDR2 LQKENI. Here the CDR3 DNA reads TGTGCCAGCTCACAACAGGACAGTTACGAGCAGTACTTC. Its translation: CASSQQDSYEQYF.

V usage is TRBV2 and J usage is TRBJ2-7, with D perhaps matching TRBD2 (5 bases). The CDR3 sequence is 13 residues long. Germline loops: CDR1 SNHLY, CDR2 FYNNEI. Trimming took 4 bases from V and 7 from J, leaving 14 bases between them. The CDR3 loop reads CASSGTAWREQYF. CDR3 coding DNA: TGTGCCAGCAGTGGAACAGCCTGGAGGGAGCAGTACTTC.

The chain joins TRBV6-1 to TRBJ2-1, with 14 bases identical to TRBD2. Trimming cost V 2 bases and J 11 bases; bases outside gene matches: 2. This CDR3 has 14 residues. Looked up from germline, CDR1 is MNHNS and CDR2 is SASEGT. CDR3 nucleotide sequence: TGTGCCAGCAGTGAAAGGACTAGCGGGGGGCAGCAGTTCTTC. This translates into CASSERTSGGQQFF.

CDR3 loop: CASSERDIQETQYF. CDR3 DNA: TGTGCCAGCAGCGAGCGGGATATCCAAGAGACCCAGTACTTC. The chain uses TRBV9 and TRBJ2-5, with 7 bases that match TRBD2. CDR1 is SGDLS, CDR2 YYNGEE, per germline. The V segment lost 3 bases and the J segment 1 base; nucleotides outside the gene matches: 3. The CDR3 sequence is 14 residues long. Drawing the rest from reference TRBV9 and TRBJ2-5, the complete variable domain is DSGVTQTPKHLITATGQRVTLRCSPRSGDLSVYWYQQSLDQGLQFLIQYYNGEERAKGNILERFSAQQFPDLHSELNLSSLELGDSALYFCASSERDIQETQYFGPGTRLLVL.

This chain links TRBV10-1 with TRBJ1-2; D is perhaps TRBD1 (5 bases). Germline lookup yields CDR1 WNHNN and CDR2 SYGVQD (reference sequence). Trimming pared 1 base from V and 4 bases from J, leaving 7 bases between. CDR3 size: 13 residues. The CDR3 here is CASSEYRTYGYTF. CDR3 DNA: TGCGCCAGCAGTGAGTACAGGACCTATGGCTACACCTTC.

This chain joins TRBV30 and TRBJ2-7; a possible D gene is TRBD1 (5 bases). V shed 3 bases and J shed 3 bases, with 18 bases lying between them. This CDR3 region has 15 residues. Germline V gene sequence: CDR1 GTSNPN, CDR2 SVGIG (reference sequence). CDR3 in amino acids: CAWSQQEKAVYEQYF. The CDR3 coding sequence is TGTGCCTGGAGCCAACAGGAAAAGGCAGTCTACGAGCAGTACTTC.

This chain connects TRBV2 to TRBJ2-2; 7 bases fit TRBD1. From germline, CDR1 is SNHLY and CDR2 FYNNEI. J was trimmed by 1 base and V by 6 bases; bases with no gene match: 5. CDR3 length: 15 amino acids. For the CDR3, the DNA is TGTGCCAGCAGCACCGGGACAGAGAACACCGGGGAGCTGTTTTTT. It encodes CASSTGTENTGELFF.

This rearrangement joins TRBV5-1 to TRBJ2-2; 7 bases align to TRBD2. The germline CDR1 and CDR2 sequences are SGHRS and YFSETQ. After removal of 2 bases from V and 6 bases from J, the junction contained 7 bases not matched to a gene. The CDR3 consists of 15 residues. For the CDR3, the DNA is TGCGCCAGCAGCTTCGCAGAAGCGGGGTCCGGGGAGCTGTTTTTT. Encoded protein: CASSFAEAGSGELFF.

In the case of this clone: Other DNA sequences in this sample translate to the same CDR3. The chain is built from TRBV5-4 and TRBJ2-7; 7 bases agree with TRBD1. The CDR3 loop spans 17 amino acids. Unmatched junction bases numbered 15, after V lost 0 bases and J lost 6 bases. CDR1 is SGHNT, CDR2 YYREEE, per germline (reference sequence). Here the CDR3 DNA reads TGTGCCAGCAGCTTGGTGGCCCCTTCAAGACAGGGCGGCGAGCAGTACTTC. It yields the protein CASSLVAPSRQGGEQYF.